This TCR beta chain was identified in a study of beta chain features in type 1 diabetes. Background on the study: The number of sorted cells examined across all samples was 107,917,701. The study's findings and limits: The naive, central memory and Treg TCRB repertoires showed an apparent similarity that was greater among patients than among healthy donors.

Regarding this clone: Its cognate antigen is unknown.

All of the isolated RNA was reverse transcribed, so expressed TCRB transcripts were sequenced. The method was immunoSEQ multiplex PCR; TCRdb's version includes in-frame clones alone and lacks a portion of them. The table shows about 340,000 clones, with around 8% occurring only once. The receptor comes from a woman aged 18-35 years in good health. The sequenced sample was central memory CD4+ T cells from blood.

Here the CDR3 DNA reads TGTGCCAGCAGCTTAGGGAGGGACAGGGGAGAGACCCAGTACTTC. Translating gives CASSLGRDRGETQYF. This chain links TRBV7-8 with TRBJ2-5, with 10 bases matching TRBD1. Per germline, CDR1 SGHVS and CDR2 FQNEAQ. The J segment lost 4 bases and the V segment lost 1 base, leaving 3 bases of the junction unmatched. The CDR3 consists of 15 residues.